A single sample is the source of the 11 T cell receptor beta chains below, sequenced in a study of vaccination effects on CD4 cells after COVID-19. These receptors are not linked to any known antigen. The assay was immunoSEQ multiplex PCR, and TCRdb's table has in-frame clones only and misses some. The sample has about 20,000 clones, approximately 79% seen once. ViraFEST expansion of antigen-specific CD4+ T cells with viral peptide pools preceded sequencing. The authors isolated CD4+ T cells after roughly 10 days of culture. Among the vaccine recipients, none had a prior SARS-CoV-2 infection, and nucleocapsid antibodies were negative. Material: CD4+ T cells from PBMCs cultured with HCoV-NL63 spike peptides, obtained before COVID-19 vaccination. These receptors all stem from a human donor who received a COVID-19 vaccine.

The CDR3 loop is CASSVGTVRETQYF. CDR3 coding DNA: TGTGCCAGCAGCGTAGGGACGGTTCGGGAGACCCAGTACTTC. The V and J genes are TRBV9 and TRBJ2-5; D not certain. The CDR3 length is 14 residues. CDR1 and CDR2 from the germline V gene are SGDLS and YYNGEE. V gave up 0 bases and J gave up 5 bases, with 11 bases separating them.

V and J are TRBV18 and TRBJ1-5; D call uncertain. The germline gives CDR1 KGHSH, CDR2 LQKENI. The CDR3 runs 14 residues. V lost 6 bases, J lost 0 bases, and 9 bases lay in between. In DNA form, the CDR3 reads TGTGCCAGCTCGAGAGGGAATAGCAATCAGCCCCAGCATTTT. Encoded protein: CASSRGNSNQPQHF.

The chain couples TRBV21-1 to TRBJ2-7. TRBV21-1 is shown as a pseudogene. This CDR3 contains 14 residues. The CDR3, as DNA: TGTGCCAGCAGCCCACGCCAAAGGAAGAGCGAGCAGTACTTC. Protein: CASSPRQRKSEQYF.

This chain uses TRBV19 with TRBJ2-7; 7 bases fit TRBD1. V lost 9 bases to trimming and J lost 6 bases; unmatched junction nucleotides: 11. The CDR3 runs 13 residues. Germline V gene data show CDR1 as LNHDA and CDR2 as SQIVND (reference sequence). The CDR3 here is CASSEDRVLEQYF. The CDR3 coding sequence is TGTGCCAGCTCAGAAGACAGGGTTCTCGAGCAGTACTTC.

This sequence joins TRBV5-1 and TRBJ2-3; 8 nucleotides line up with TRBD1. CDR1 is SGHRS and CDR2 is YFSETQ in the germline V gene. CDR3 size: 12 residues. Unmatched junction bases numbered 0, after V lost 5 bases and J lost 4 bases. Here the CDR3 DNA reads TGCGCCAGCAGACAGGGGGCAGATACGCAGTATTTT. It codes for CASRQGADTQYF.

The count of this clone is one. This rearrangement joins TRBV7-9 to TRBJ1-1; the D gene is possibly TRBD1 (5 bases). Trimming took off 0 bases at V and 0 bases at J, with 17 bases between the two ends. The CDR3 runs to 18 residues. The V gene's germline CDR1 is SEHNR and CDR2 FQNEAQ (reference sequence). The CDR3 here is CASSLALPTDILNTEAFF. The CDR3 DNA sequence: TGTGCCAGCAGCTTAGCCCTCCCGACAGATATACTGAACACTGAAGCTTTCTTT.

The chain joins TRBV10-3 to TRBJ1-5; D uncertain. The length of the CDR3 is 14 residues. V gave up 4 bases and J gave up 0 bases, with 7 bases separating them. Germline V lookup: CDR1 ENHRY, CDR2 SYGVKD. The CDR3 region is CAISAVNSNQPQHF. For the CDR3, the DNA is TGTGCCATCAGTGCCGTCAATAGCAATCAGCCCCAGCATTTT.

This clone was counted between two and nine times. The chain is built from TRBV6-1 and TRBJ1-4, with D possibly matching TRBD1 (5 bases). Germline assignment: CDR1 MNHNS and CDR2 SASEGT. Trimming took 2 bases from V and 7 from J, leaving 11 bases between them. The CDR3 covers 14 residues. Written as DNA, the CDR3 is TGTGCCAGCAGTGAACGCAGGGATGGTGAAAAACTGTTTTTT. Amino acids: CASSERRDGEKLFF.

This clone was seen just once. The chain has TRBV2 and TRBJ2-7; no clear D. The CDR3 has 9 residues. CDR1 is SNHLY and CDR2 is FYNNEI in the germline V gene. V shed 9 bases and J shed 3 bases, with 3 bases lying between them. This CDR3 is CASFYEQYF. The CDR3 nucleotides are TGTGCCAGTTTCTACGAGCAGTACTTC.

For this clone: One junction end does not reproduce the germline sequence, and a read error may be involved. The rearrangement joins TRBV6-1 to TRBJ1-6; D remains unclear. The CDR3 length is 15 residues. Germline V gene data show CDR1 as MNHNS and CDR2 as SASEGT. CDR3 in amino acids: CASSEKGSSNSPLHF. The CDR3 DNA reads as TGTGCCAGCAGTGAAAAGGGCTCCTCTAATTCACCCCTCCACTTT.

The chain is built from TRBV6-6 and TRBJ2-5; 11 nucleotides line up with TRBD2. V shed 6 bases, J shed 13 bases, and the junction held 13 bases outside the gene matches. The CDR3 is made up of 14 amino acids. CDR1 and CDR2 from the germline V gene are MNHNY and SVGAGI (reference sequence). The CDR3 DNA reads TGTGCCAGCAGCGGCGGGACTAGCGGCCCTCGACCGTACTTC. It yields the protein CASSGGTSGPRPYF.